These 19 T cell receptor beta chains originate from one sample sequenced in a study of cytomegalovirus exposure and HLA in healthy donors. This PCR relied on a set of 60 Vbeta primers and 13 Jbeta primers. TCRdb keeps only in-frame clones here, not all; method: immunoSEQ multiplex PCR. The table has under 200,000 clones, 70% to 85% seen once. Sequencing used PBMCs. These receptors were collected from a woman aged 30 to 39 in good health and CMV-seropositive.

The CDR3: CASSENRNQPQHF. For the CDR3, the DNA is TGCGCCAGCAGTGAGAACAGGAATCAGCCCCAGCATTTT. The chain uses TRBV10-1 and TRBJ1-5; D may be TRBD1 (5 bases). This CDR3 is 13 amino acids long. Trimming left V 2 bases short and J 4 bases short, with 6 bases between. Germline V lookup: CDR1 WNHNN, CDR2 SYGVQD (reference sequence).

This chain links TRBV6-6 with TRBJ2-7; TRBD1 matches 10 bases. The V segment lost 4 bases and the J segment 5 bases; nucleotides outside the gene matches: 8. The CDR3 has 15 amino acids. Germline-derived CDR1 and CDR2 are MNHNY and SVGAGI (reference sequence). The CDR3 loop is CASSSLGGQGHEQYF. DNA of the CDR3: TGTGCCAGCAGTTCCCTAGGGGGACAGGGGCACGAGCAGTACTTC.

The chain links TRBV7-8 to TRBJ2-1, with 9 bases identical to TRBD2. Germline loops: CDR1 SGHVS, CDR2 FQNEAQ. This CDR3 comprises 16 residues. J gave up 6 bases and V 2 bases, and 8 bases lay outside the gene matches. The CDR3 sequence is CASSLTAGLASNEQFF. CDR3 nucleotide sequence: TGTGCCAGCAGCTTAACGGCGGGACTAGCAAGCAATGAGCAGTTCTTC.

The table lists this clone with a few counts. The CDR3 loop reads CASSERRQRLSGTSTDTQYF. CDR3 sequence (DNA): TGTGCCAGCAGTGAGAGGCGGCAGAGATTGAGCGGGACCAGCACAGATACGCAGTATTTT. The rearrangement joins TRBV6-1 to TRBJ2-3; TRBD2 aligns across 7 bases. CDR3 length: 20 amino acids. V shed 3 bases and J 0 bases; nucleotides not matched to a gene: 18. The V gene's germline CDR1 is MNHNS and CDR2 SASEGT.

The CDR3 region is CASSLGGLLNTEAFF. The CDR3 bases are TGTGCCAGCAGTTTAGGGGGACTCCTGAACACTGAAGCTTTCTTT. This sequence joins TRBV27 and TRBJ1-1; TRBD1 might be the D (5 bases). This CDR3 spans 15 amino acids. The germline V gene has CDR1 MNHEY and CDR2 SMNVEV (reference sequence). Trimming left V 2 bases short and J 0 bases short, with 10 bases between.

The rearrangement links TRBV11-2 to TRBJ2-7; 9 bases match TRBD2. This CDR3 contains 16 residues. Per germline, CDR1 SGHAT and CDR2 FQNNGV. V was pared by 5 bases and J by 0 bases, with 8 bases of the junction left unmatched. The chain's CDR3 is CASSRTRTSVSYEQYF. For the CDR3, the DNA is TGTGCCAGCAGCCGTACCCGGACTAGCGTCTCCTACGAGCAGTACTTC.

The rearrangement uses TRBV2 and TRBJ2-4; tentative D call: TRBD1 (6 bases). CDR1 and CDR2 from the germline V gene are SNHLY and FYNNEI. CDR3 length: 17 amino acids. V was shortened by 2 bases and J by 3 bases, with 17 bases between the two germline ends. Written as DNA, the CDR3 is TGTGCCAGCAGTGAAACACCGACAGGCCCGGACAAAAACATTCAGTACTTC. It codes for CASSETPTGPDKNIQYF.

The V gene is TRBV19, the J gene TRBJ2-7; perhaps TRBD1 as D (6 bases). CDR1 and CDR2 (germline): LNHDA, SQIVND (reference sequence). Trimming left V 4 bases short and J 5 bases short, with 12 bases between. The CDR3 spans 13 residues. Here the CDR3 DNA reads TGTGCCAGTAGTACAGGGGTTGCCCACGAGCAGTACTTC. It translates to CASSTGVAHEQYF.

The table lists this clone with a count of one. The genes are TRBV11-2 and TRBJ1-5, with 7 nucleotides matching TRBD1. V dropped 4 bases and J dropped 3; count of bases not matched to a gene: 6. The CDR3 covers 15 residues. Germline-derived CDR1 and CDR2 are SGHAT and FQNNGV. The CDR3 DNA is TGTGCCAGCAGCTCGACGACAGGGTACAATCAGCCCCAGCATTTT. It yields the protein CASSSTTGYNQPQHF. Complete variable domain (other parts from reference TRBV11-2 and TRBJ1-5): EAGVAQSPRYKIIEKRQSVAFWCNPISGHATLYWYQQILGQGPKLLIQFQNNGVVDDSQLPKDRFSAERLKGVDSTLKIQPAKLEDSAVYLCASSSTTGYNQPQHFGDGTRLSIL.

The CDR3 sequence: CASSPSPGAGTEAFF. CDR3 in DNA: TGTGCCAGCAGCCCATCCCCAGGGGCCGGCACTGAAGCTTTCTTT. V usage is TRBV9 and J usage is TRBJ1-1, with a possible D match to TRBD1 (6 bases). The CDR3 length is 15 residues. V was clipped by 4 bases and J by 4 bases, with 17 bases between them. Germline V CDR1 and CDR2: SGDLS, YYNGEE.

This rearrangement joins TRBV18 to TRBJ1-1; D not resolved. Trimming shortened V by 4 bases and J by 5 bases, and 11 bases separated the two germline ends. Germline-derived CDR1 and CDR2 are KGHSH and LQKENI. CDR3 length equals 13 residues. Here the CDR3 reads CASSRALRTEAFF. The DNA for the CDR3 is TGTGCCAGCTCACGGGCGTTGAGAACTGAAGCTTTCTTT. Filled out from reference TRBV18 and TRBJ1-1, the complete variable domain reads NAGVMQNPRHLVRRRGQEARLRCSPMKGHSHVYWYRQLPEEGLKFMVYLQKENIIDESGMPKERFSAEFPKEGPSILRIQQVVRGDSAAYFCASSRALRTEAFFGQGTRLTVV.

This clone was observed a few times. The rearrangement uses TRBV4-2 and TRBJ1-2, with 10 bases identical to TRBD1. Trimming took 1 base from V and 4 from J; bases not matched to a gene: 12. Looked up from germline, CDR1 is LGHNA and CDR2 is YNFKEQ. This CDR3 contains 18 residues. The DNA of the CDR3 is TGTGCCAGCAGCCAAGTAACGGGCGGGGACAGGGGAAGCTATGGCTACACCTTC. Encoded protein: CASSQVTGGDRGSYGYTF.

In this sample, this clone turned up once. This rearrangement joins TRBV5-1 to TRBJ2-7; D is possibly TRBD2 (6 bases). With 1 base removed from V and 4 bases from J, the gap between germline ends came to 12 bases. CDR1 SGHRS and CDR2 YFSETQ come from the germline V gene. The CDR3 extends over 14 amino acids. CDR3 bases: TGCGCCAGCAGCTTGTCGCCGGGAGAGTACGAGCAGTACTTC. Its translation is CASSLSPGEYEQYF.

The chain employs TRBV30 and TRBJ2-7; 9 bases align to TRBD1. The CDR3 is 13 amino acids. With 2 bases clipped from V and 5 bases from J, the junction kept 4 bases outside the gene matches. Germline V CDR1 and CDR2: GTSNPN, SVGIG (reference sequence). The CDR3 here is CAWSPGTGNEQYF. DNA for the CDR3: TGTGCCTGGAGTCCCGGGACAGGGAACGAGCAGTACTTC.

The chain has TRBV6-6 and TRBJ1-1; no firm D call. Trimming cost V 0 bases and J 6 bases, with 11 bases left between them. Germline lookup yields CDR1 MNHNY and CDR2 SVGAGI (reference sequence). CDR3 length: 14 amino acids. The CDR3 here is CASSYSFRQAEAFF. The CDR3, as DNA: TGTGCCAGCAGTTACTCCTTTCGGCAGGCTGAAGCTTTCTTT.

The genes are TRBV7-2 and TRBJ2-5, with D possibly TRBD2 on 7 matching bases. The V gene lost 5 bases and the J gene lost 5 bases, with 15 bases spanning the gap. The CDR3 has 14 residues. Germline-derived CDR1 and CDR2 are SGHTA and FQGNSA. CDR3 sequence reads: CASSVRGGPETQYF. Here the CDR3 DNA reads TGTGCCAGCAGCGTAAGGGGGGGCCCGGAGACCCAGTACTTC. The full variable domain, with the rest looked up from reference TRBV7-2 and TRBJ2-5, is GAGVSQSPSNKVTEKGKDVELRCDPISGHTALYWYRQSLGQGLEFLIYFQGNSAPDKSGLPSDRFSAERTGGSVSTLTIQRTQQEDSAVYLCASSVRGGPETQYFGPGTRLLVL.

The V call is TRBV7-9, the J call TRBJ2-7; D remains unclear. Germline-derived CDR1 and CDR2 are SEHNR and FQNEAQ (reference sequence). CDR3 size: 17 residues. V lost 4 bases and J lost 0, with 19 bases in between. In DNA, the CDR3 is TGTGCCAGCAGCTCCTTCGGGTCCAGCAGTGACTCCTACGAGCAGTACTTC. Residues: CASSSFGSSSDSYEQYF.

This chain connects TRBV19 to TRBJ2-3; perhaps TRBD2 as D (5 bases). Trimming took 10 bases from V and 1 from J, leaving 15 bases between them. The CDR3 spans 14 residues. Germline V gene lookup returns CDR1 LNHDA and CDR2 SQIVND (reference sequence). Here the CDR3 DNA reads TGTGCCACCAATCGGGGATACGGCACAGATACGCAGTATTTT. Protein: CATNRGYGTDTQYF.

The chain carries TRBV10-3 and TRBJ1-5; 9 bases match TRBD1. The V and J ends lost 0 bases and 1 base, in that order; junction bases with no gene match: 1. The CDR3 runs to 16 residues. Germline V gene data show CDR1 as ENHRY and CDR2 as SYGVKD. The CDR3 DNA sequence: TGTGCCATCAGTGAGTCCGGGACAGGGAGCAATCAGCCCCAGCATTTT. It codes for CAISESGTGSNQPQHF.